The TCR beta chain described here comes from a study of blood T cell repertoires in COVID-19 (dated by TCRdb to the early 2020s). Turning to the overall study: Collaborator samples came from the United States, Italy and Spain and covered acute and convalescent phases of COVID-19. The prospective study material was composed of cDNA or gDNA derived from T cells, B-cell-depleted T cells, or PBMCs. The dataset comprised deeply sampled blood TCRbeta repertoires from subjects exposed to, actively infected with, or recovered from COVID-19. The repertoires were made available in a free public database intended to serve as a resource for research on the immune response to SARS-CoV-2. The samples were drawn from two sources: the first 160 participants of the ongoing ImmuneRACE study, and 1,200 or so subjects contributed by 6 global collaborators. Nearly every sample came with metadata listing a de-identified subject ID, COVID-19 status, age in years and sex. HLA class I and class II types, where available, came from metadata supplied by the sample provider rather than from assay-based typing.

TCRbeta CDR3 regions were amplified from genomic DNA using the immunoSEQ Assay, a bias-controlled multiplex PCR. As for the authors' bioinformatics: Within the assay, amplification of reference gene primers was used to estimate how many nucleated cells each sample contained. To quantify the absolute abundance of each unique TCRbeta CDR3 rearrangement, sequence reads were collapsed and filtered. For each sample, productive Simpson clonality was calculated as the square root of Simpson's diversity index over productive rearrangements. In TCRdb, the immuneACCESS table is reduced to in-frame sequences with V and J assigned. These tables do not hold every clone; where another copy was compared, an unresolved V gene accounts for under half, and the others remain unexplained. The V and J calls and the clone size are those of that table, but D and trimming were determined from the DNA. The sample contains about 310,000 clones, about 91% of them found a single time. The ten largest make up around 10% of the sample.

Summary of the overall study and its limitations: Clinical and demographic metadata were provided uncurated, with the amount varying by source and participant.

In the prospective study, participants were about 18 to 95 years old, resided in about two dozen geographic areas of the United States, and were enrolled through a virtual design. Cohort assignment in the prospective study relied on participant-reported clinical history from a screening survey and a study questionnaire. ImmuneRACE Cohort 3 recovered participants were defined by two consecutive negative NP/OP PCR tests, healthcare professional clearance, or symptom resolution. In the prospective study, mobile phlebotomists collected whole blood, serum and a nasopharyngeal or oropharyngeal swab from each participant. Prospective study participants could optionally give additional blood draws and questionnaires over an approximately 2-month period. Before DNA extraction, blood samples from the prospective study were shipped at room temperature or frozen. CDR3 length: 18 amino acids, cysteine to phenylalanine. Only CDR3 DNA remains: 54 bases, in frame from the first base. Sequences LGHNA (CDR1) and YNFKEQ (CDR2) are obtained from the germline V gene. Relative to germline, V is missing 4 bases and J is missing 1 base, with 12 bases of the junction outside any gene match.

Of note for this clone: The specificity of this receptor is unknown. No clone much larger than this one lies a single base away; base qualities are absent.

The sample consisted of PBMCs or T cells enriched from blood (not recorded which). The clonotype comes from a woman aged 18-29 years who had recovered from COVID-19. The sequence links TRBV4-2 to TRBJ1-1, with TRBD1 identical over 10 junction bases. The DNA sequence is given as TGTGCCAGCAGCCGAAGTAGCCGGGGACAGGGGCCGAACACTGAAGCTTTCTTT. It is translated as CASSRSSRGQGPNTEAFF.